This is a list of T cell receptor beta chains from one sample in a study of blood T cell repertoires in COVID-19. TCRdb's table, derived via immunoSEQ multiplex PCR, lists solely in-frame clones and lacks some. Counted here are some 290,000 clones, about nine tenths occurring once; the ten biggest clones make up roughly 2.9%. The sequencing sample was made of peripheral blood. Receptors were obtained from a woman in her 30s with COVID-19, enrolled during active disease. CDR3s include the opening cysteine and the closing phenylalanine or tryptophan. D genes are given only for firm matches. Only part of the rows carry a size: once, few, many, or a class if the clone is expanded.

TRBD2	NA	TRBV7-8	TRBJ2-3	CASSLGLAGGPSTDTQYF	TGTGCCAGCAGCCTGGGACTAGCGGGAGGGCCGTCGACAGATACGCAGTATTTT
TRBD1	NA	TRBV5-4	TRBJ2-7	CASSSLGTGSYEQYF	TGTGCCAGCAGCTCCCTCGGGACAGGGTCCTACGAGCAGTACTTC
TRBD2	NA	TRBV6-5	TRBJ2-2	CASSIAGTGELFF	TGTGCCAGCAGTATAGCGGGAACCGGGGAGCTGTTTTTT
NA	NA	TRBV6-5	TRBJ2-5	CASSSTGYQETQYF	TGTGCCAGCAGTTCTACAGGGTATCAAGAGACCCAGTACTTC
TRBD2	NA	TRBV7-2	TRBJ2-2	CASSSGLAANTGELFF	TGTGCCAGCAGCTCCGGACTAGCGGCGAACACCGGGGAGCTGTTTTTT
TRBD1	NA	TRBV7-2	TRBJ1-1	CASSLRGQDGTEAFF	TGTGCCAGCAGCTTGAGGGGACAGGATGGCACTGAAGCTTTCTTT
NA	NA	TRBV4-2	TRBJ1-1	CASSQERTRTEAFF	TGTGCCAGCAGCCAAGAGAGAACCCGCACTGAAGCTTTCTTT
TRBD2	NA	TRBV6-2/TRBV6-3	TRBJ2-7	CASSLQLAGGPSYEQYF	TGTGCCAGCAGTCTACAACTAGCGGGAGGCCCCTCCTACGAGCAGTACTTC
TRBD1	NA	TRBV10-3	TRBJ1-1	CAISEPGGSRTEAFF	TGTGCCATCAGTGAGCCAGGGGGAAGTAGGACTGAAGCTTTCTTT
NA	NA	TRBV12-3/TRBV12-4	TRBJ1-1	CASAAGAGTEAFF	TGTGCCAGCGCTGCGGGGGCTGGCACTGAAGCTTTCTTT
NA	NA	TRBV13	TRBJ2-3	CASSLNTGSTDTQYF	TGTGCCAGCAGCTTAAATACAGGGAGCACAGATACGCAGTATTTT
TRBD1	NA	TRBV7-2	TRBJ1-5	CASSSGQGDQPQHF	TGTGCCAGCAGCTCGGGACAGGGCGATCAGCCCCAGCATTTT
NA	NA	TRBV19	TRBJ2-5	CASSIRGETQYF	TGTGCCAGTAGTATTAGGGGCGAGACCCAGTACTTC
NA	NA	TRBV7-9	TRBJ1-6	CASTPWDINNSPLHF	TGTGCCAGCACCCCTTGGGACATCAATAATTCACCCCTCCACTTT
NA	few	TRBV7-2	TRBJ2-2	CASSLDSATDTGELFF	TGTGCCAGCAGCTTAGATTCCGCCACGGACACCGGGGAGCTGTTTTTT
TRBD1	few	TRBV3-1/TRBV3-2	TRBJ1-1	CASSRGTGGGTEAFF	TGTGCCAGCAGCCGGGGGACAGGGGGTGGCACTGAAGCTTTCTTT
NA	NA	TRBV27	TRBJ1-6	CVSSGGGGSSYNSPLHF	TGTGTCAGCAGTGGGGGAGGCGGGAGCTCCTATAATTCACCCCTCCACTTT
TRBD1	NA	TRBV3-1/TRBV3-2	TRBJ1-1	CASSQEGTGNTEAFF	TGTGCCAGCAGCCAAGAGGGGACAGGGAACACTGAAGCTTTCTTT
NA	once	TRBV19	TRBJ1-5	CASSIVERNQPQHF	TGTGCCAGTAGTATAGTAGAGCGCAATCAGCCCCAGCATTTT
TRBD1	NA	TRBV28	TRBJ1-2	CASSAAGTGVRGYTF	TGTGCCAGCAGTGCCGCCGGGACAGGGGTTAGAGGCTACACCTTC
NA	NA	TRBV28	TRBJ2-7	CASSSLYPAAPPYEQYF	TGTGCCAGCAGTTCCCTCTATCCCGCGGCCCCCCCCTACGAGCAGTACTTC
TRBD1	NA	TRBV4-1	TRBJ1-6	CASSPRDRDGSPLHF	TGCGCCAGCAGCCCCCGGGACAGGGATGGATCACCCCTCCACTTT
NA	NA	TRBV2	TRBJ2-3	CASSDLQSSTDTQYF	TGTGCCAGCAGTGATTTGCAGTCAAGCACAGATACGCAGTATTTT
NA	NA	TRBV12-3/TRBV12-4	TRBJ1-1	CASSLGSYHPGF	TGTGCCAGCAGTTTAGGTTCTTACCACCCAGGATTT